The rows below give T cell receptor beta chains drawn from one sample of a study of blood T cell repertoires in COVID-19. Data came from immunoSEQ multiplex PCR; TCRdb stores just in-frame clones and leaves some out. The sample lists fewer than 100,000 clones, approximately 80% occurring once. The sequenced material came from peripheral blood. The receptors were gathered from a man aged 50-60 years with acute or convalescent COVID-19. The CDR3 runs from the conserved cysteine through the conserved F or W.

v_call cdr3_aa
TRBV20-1 CSARGLQPQHF
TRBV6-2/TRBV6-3 CASSTGGLAGGYEQFF
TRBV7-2 CASSLTVYEQYF
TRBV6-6 CASSRVVSEAFF
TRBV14 CASSHRHREMNEKLFF
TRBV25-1 CATRGQGYSPLHF
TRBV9 CASSVAPLTDTQYF
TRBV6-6 CASSPTSPGEQFF
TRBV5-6 CASSKTEISPLHF
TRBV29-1 CSARTSGASSYNEQFF
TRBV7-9 CASNYEGAREQFF
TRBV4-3 CASSQGLGQGSETQYF
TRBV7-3 CASSLRRVDTQYF
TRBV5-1 CASSKGQESPLHF
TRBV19 CASRQREELFF
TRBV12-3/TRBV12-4 CASRPGTVEKLFF
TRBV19 CASSEGLLSSYNEQFF
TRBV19 CASSIRQGARTDTQYF
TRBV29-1 CSVAVNSGRSVEQFF
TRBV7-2 CASSLEAAGVDSYEQYF
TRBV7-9 CASSLVGTSNEKLFF
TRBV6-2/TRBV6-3 CASSLLGLAGETQYF
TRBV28 CASSTGTYEQYF
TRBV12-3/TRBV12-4 CASSLDSKLEAFF
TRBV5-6 CASSSPRMMNTEAFF
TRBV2 CASIQGNNSPLHF